This T cell receptor (beta chain) was recovered during a study of somatic mutations in cytotoxic T cells in rheumatoid arthritis. Germline CDR1 MRHNA, CDR2 SNTAGT. Germline trimming cut 4 bases from V and 8 bases from J; bases unmatched to any gene: 6. CDR3 length equals 14 residues. A note on this clone: Its cognate antigen is unknown.

Overall study results and limits: Age-dependent increases in CD8+ clonality occurred in rheumatoid arthritis patients but not in healthy controls. Within 8 of 65 patients, the single biggest CD8+ clone made up more than 20% of CD8+ cells.

Sequencing used immunoSEQ multiplex PCR; TCRdb keeps in-frame clones, though not all of them. The data hold 18,000 or so clones, with less than 75% observed a single time. The TCR comes from a woman aged 55 to 70 in good health. Sequencing used CD8+ T cells sorted from blood. The V call is TRBV6-4, the J call TRBJ2-1; 9 bases map to TRBD2. This CDR3 reads CASSVAGAADEQFF. CDR3 nucleotides: TGTGCCAGCAGTGTAGCGGGGGCCGCGGATGAGCAGTTCTTC.